The 5 T cell receptor beta chains below come from one sample, sequenced in a study of chemoradiotherapy in HPV16-positive cancers. Repertoires were generated with immunoSEQ multiplex PCR, while TCRdb's copy carries only in-frame clones and drops some. The data contain 17,000 or so clones, about nine tenths of them seen just once; the ten biggest clones take up roughly 2.4%. The source was blood, collected from a patient who underwent chemoradiotherapy. These receptors were taken from a human donor with HPV-associated anogenital cancer.

The chain employs TRBV9 and TRBJ2-1; D remains ambiguous. V lost 2 bases and J lost 7, with 19 bases in between. CDR1 and CDR2 (germline): SGDLS, YYNGEE. This CDR3 spans 16 amino acids. The CDR3 here is CASSVTKETTTNEQFF. In nucleotides, the CDR3 is TGTGCCAGCAGCGTTACAAAGGAGACCACAACAAATGAGCAGTTCTTC.

This clone was recorded a few times. This chain joins TRBV19 and TRBJ2-3, with D unclear. V lost 3 bases to trimming and J lost 0 bases, with 10 bases between them. This CDR3 has 15 residues. Germline V gives CDR1 LNHDA, CDR2 SQIVND (reference sequence). The CDR3: CASSMDVSSTDTQYF. CDR3 DNA: TGTGCCAGTAGTATGGACGTCTCTAGCACAGATACGCAGTATTTT.

The chain recombines TRBV15 with TRBJ2-7; either TRBD1 or TRBD2 may supply D (5 bases each). The CDR3 totals 20 residues. Trimming shortened V by 0 bases and J by 3 bases, and 27 bases separated the two germline ends. Per the germline V gene, CDR1 is LNHNV and CDR2 is YYDKDF (reference sequence). The CDR3 sequence: CATSRDDFGTYNIDRYEQYF. The CDR3 nucleotides are TGTGCCACCAGCAGAGACGACTTTGGGACCTACAACATCGACCGCTACGAGCAGTACTTC.

J is TRBJ2-3 and V is TRBV19; D may be TRBD1 (5 bases). The CDR3 covers 13 residues. Trimming took 11 bases from V and 4 from J, leaving 16 bases between them. Germline V CDR1 and CDR2: LNHDA, SQIVND (reference sequence). CDR3 sequence reads: CAVGAGYADTQYF. CDR3 DNA: TGTGCCGTTGGGGCTGGGTACGCAGATACGCAGTATTTT. The full variable domain, its missing parts supplied by reference TRBV19 and TRBJ2-3, is DGGITQSPKYLFRKEGQNVTLSCEQNLNHDAMYWYRQDPGQGLRLIYYSQIVNDFQKGDIAEGYSVSREKKESFPLTVTSAQKNPTAFYLCAVGAGYADTQYFGPGTRLTVL.

The chain has TRBV6-6 and TRBJ2-5, with TRBD2 identical over 12 bases. Germline V gene lookup returns CDR1 MNHNY and CDR2 SVGAGI (reference sequence). The CDR3 has 15 residues. V dropped 5 bases and J dropped 2; count of bases not matched to a gene: 3. CDR3 protein: CASSALAGGQETQYF. CDR3 nucleotides: TGTGCCAGCAGTGCCCTAGCGGGGGGGCAAGAGACCCAGTACTTC.